A selection of T cell receptor beta chains follows, all from one sample in a study of blood T cell repertoires in COVID-19. Clones were sequenced by immunoSEQ multiplex PCR, and TCRdb holds only the in-frame ones, with some missing. The data contain under 350,000 clones, around 86% of them singletons. What was sequenced was PBMCs or T cells enriched from blood (not recorded which). The receptors derive from a woman aged 35 to 49 with acute COVID-19. Each CDR3 is given with its conserved first and last residue. A D gene is named only where the DNA matches it firmly. The listing skips clone size in some rows; elsewhere it reads once, few, many or a size class.

d_call	v_call	clone_size	j_call	cdr3_nt	cdr3_aa
.	TRBV7-2	.	TRBJ2-5	TGTGCCAGCAGCCCTAGGGTAGGGGAAGAGACCCAGTACTTC	CASSPRVGEETQYF
.	TRBV12-5	.	TRBJ1-4	TGTGCTAGTGGCCTACGGGGTGAAAAACTGTTTTTT	CASGLRGEKLFF
TRBD1	TRBV7-6	.	TRBJ1-4	TGTGCCAGCAGCTTAGGACAGGGTCGGGTAAAACTGTTTTTT	CASSLGQGRVKLFF
TRBD1	TRBV27	.	TRBJ1-6	TGTGCCAGCAGCCGAGCCGGGGACAGCAATTCACCCCTCCACTTT	CASSRAGDSNSPLHF
.	TRBV5-5	once	TRBJ2-1	TGTGCCAGCAGCCTTAGCGGTGGGAATTTCTTGGCCTCCTACAATGAGCAGTTCTTC	CASSLSGGNFLASYNEQFF
TRBD1	TRBV28	.	TRBJ1-3	TGTGCCAGCAGTTTTCAGGGGGCGGGTGGAAACACCATATATTTT	CASSFQGAGGNTIYF
TRBD2	TRBV7-3	.	TRBJ2-2	TGTGCCAGCAGCATAACTAGCGATAGCGGGGAGCTGTTTTTT	CASSITSDSGELFF
TRBD1	TRBV25-1	.	TRBJ1-4	TGTGCCAGCAGTGGAGGGACAGGAAGTAGTAATGAAAAACTGTTTTTT	CASSGGTGSSNEKLFF
TRBD1	TRBV29-1	.	TRBJ1-4	TGCAGCGTTGAATCGTCGGGACAGGGTGGTGAAAAACTGTTTTTT	CSVESSGQGGEKLFF
.	TRBV7-9	.	TRBJ1-4	TGTGCCAGCAGCTCATCAGGGAATGAAAAACTGTTTTTT	CASSSSGNEKLFF
.	TRBV7-9	.	TRBJ2-2	TGTGCCAGCAGCTTACAGGGTTCGGGCACCGGGGAGCTGTTTTTT	CASSLQGSGTGELFF
.	TRBV18	.	TRBJ2-3	TGTGCCAGCTCACCACGGAGGAGTTCTGGCGATACGCAGTATTTT	CASSPRRSSGDTQYF
.	TRBV5-4	once	TRBJ2-7	TGTGCCAGCAGCTGGTCAGGCTCCTACGAGCAGTACTTC	CASSWSGSYEQYF
.	TRBV12-3/TRBV12-4	.	TRBJ1-2	TGTGCCAGCGGCGGGTCCCAACCTCGGGGCTACACCTTC	CASGGSQPRGYTF
.	TRBV7-2	.	TRBJ2-1	TGTGCCAGCAGCTTAGTGGCGGGAAATGAGCAGTTCTTC	CASSLVAGNEQFF
.	TRBV11-2	.	TRBJ1-1	TGTGCCAGCAGCCCCCGGGGAATCGGGACACGGAGTCCCACTTTCTTT	CASSPRGIGTRSPTFF
.	TRBV27	.	TRBJ1-2	TGTGCCAGCAGTTTAGGCCAGCGGGGCTATGGCTACACCTTC	CASSLGQRGYGYTF
.	TRBV19	.	TRBJ2-1	TGTGCCAGTAGTATTGGACAGATTAACTCTTACAATGAGCAGTTCTTC	CASSIGQINSYNEQFF
.	TRBV19	.	TRBJ1-2	TGTGCCAGTAGCGTAGGGAGTAACTATGGCTACACCTTC	CASSVGSNYGYTF
.	TRBV9	.	TRBJ2-2	TGTGCCAGCAGCGTAGCCGGGGGAAATGTTGCCGGGGAGCTGTTTTTT	CASSVAGGNVAGELFF
TRBD2	TRBV10-3	.	TRBJ2-7	TGTGCCATCAGTGAGACAAGCGGGGGGGCCTCCGACGAGCAGTACTTC	CAISETSGGASDEQYF
.	TRBV11-2	once	TRBJ1-2	TGTGCCAGCAGCTTAGATGTAAGCTTCTATGGCTACACCTTC	CASSLDVSFYGYTF
TRBD2	TRBV24-1	.	TRBJ2-1	TGTGCCACTGCACGAGGACTAGCGGGCCTCAATGAGCAGTTCTTC	CATARGLAGLNEQFF
.	TRBV25-1	.	TRBJ1-4	TGTGCCAGCGGGGGGTATAATGAAAAACTGTTTTTT	CASGGYNEKLFF
TRBD2	TRBV6-1	.	TRBJ2-1	TGTGCCAGCAGTGAAGTGGGAGGTAGCGGGGGGAGGCAGTTCTTC	CASSEVGGSGGRQFF
TRBD2	TRBV13	.	TRBJ2-1	TGTGCCAGCAGCCCCCGGACTAGCGGGAGGGCAACCGATGAGCAGTTCTTC	CASSPRTSGRATDEQFF
TRBD1	TRBV4-2	.	TRBJ1-2	TGTGCCAGCAGCCAAGATAAGGGGGCTCAGCGTGGCTACACCTTC	CASSQDKGAQRGYTF
TRBD1	TRBV6-5	few	TRBJ1-5	TGTGCCAGCAGGGACAGGGGGCCGAGCAATCAGCCCCAGCATTTT	CASRDRGPSNQPQHF
TRBD1	TRBV7-8	once	TRBJ2-5	TGTGCCAGCAGCCCTGGACAGGGGAAGACCCAGTACTTC	CASSPGQGKTQYF
.	TRBV7-9	.	TRBJ2-2	TGTGCCAGCAGCTTTGGCCCAGGGGGGACCGGGGAGCTGTTTTTT	CASSFGPGGTGELFF
.	TRBV11-2	.	TRBJ2-1	TGTGCCAGCAGCCCCGGGGTGATCAATGAGCAGTTCTTC	CASSPGVINEQFF
.	TRBV9	.	TRBJ2-1	TGTGCCAGCAGCGTGGGAGGCGGGACCTACAATGAGCAGTTCTTC	CASSVGGGTYNEQFF
.	TRBV6-6	once	TRBJ2-3	TGTGCCAGCAGCCCGGGGACAACTAGCACAGATACGCAGTATTTT	CASSPGTTSTDTQYF
TRBD1	TRBV7-9	once	TRBJ1-4	TGTGCCAGCAGCATGACAGGGTTTGAAAAACTGTTTTTT	CASSMTGFEKLFF
.	TRBV15	.	TRBJ1-3	TGTGCCACCAGCAGAGTGGGGCCGGGAAACACCATATATTTT	CATSRVGPGNTIYF
.	TRBV2	.	TRBJ2-7	TGTGCCATAAGACAGGCGGCCTACGAGCAGTACTTC	CAIRQAAYEQYF
.	TRBV6-5	.	TRBJ2-1	TGTGCCAGCTCTTTCTCTTCGGGCAGGGATTCGGTCTTC	CASSFSSGRDSVF